These T cell receptor beta chains were read from a single sample in a study of blood T cell repertoires in COVID-19. Data came from immunoSEQ multiplex PCR; TCRdb stores just in-frame clones and leaves some out. In the table there are some 370,000 clones, around 90% of which are singletons. The source material was peripheral blood. The receptors come from a man aged 35-49 years with acute or convalescent COVID-19. CDR3s include the opening cysteine and the closing phenylalanine or tryptophan. Each record gives: D gene, clone size, J gene, V gene, CDR3 DNA, CDR3 protein. The D gene is left open where the match is weak. Clone sizes are given selectively: once, few, many, or a class where the clone is expanded.

D gene: -
clone size: few
J gene: TRBJ1-5
V gene: TRBV15
CDR3 DNA: TGTGCCACCAGCAGAGCGAGGCCCGGTCAGGGAATCGATCCCCAGCATTTT
CDR3 protein: CATSRARPGQGIDPQHF

D gene: -
clone size: -
J gene: TRBJ1-1
V gene: TRBV4-2
CDR3 DNA: TGTGCCAGCAGCCAAGGGACACACAACACTGAAGCTTTCTTT
CDR3 protein: CASSQGTHNTEAFF

D gene: TRBD2
clone size: -
J gene: TRBJ2-2
V gene: TRBV7-3
CDR3 DNA: TGTGCCAGCAGCGAACTAGCGGCAACCGGGGAGCTGTTTTTT
CDR3 protein: CASSELAATGELFF

D gene: -
clone size: -
J gene: TRBJ1-1
V gene: TRBV3-1/TRBV3-2
CDR3 DNA: TGTGCCAGCAGCCTCTCCTCGGGGGGTGAAGCTTTCTTT
CDR3 protein: CASSLSSGGEAFF

D gene: -
clone size: -
J gene: TRBJ1-6
V gene: TRBV12-3/TRBV12-4
CDR3 DNA: TGTGCCAGCAGTCAGGGTCTTTCACCCCTCCACTTT
CDR3 protein: CASSQGLSPLHF

D gene: -
clone size: -
J gene: TRBJ1-2
V gene: TRBV24-1
CDR3 DNA: TGTGCCACCAGTGATTTACGGAACTATGGCTACACCTTC
CDR3 protein: CATSDLRNYGYTF

D gene: TRBD2
clone size: -
J gene: TRBJ2-2
V gene: TRBV9
CDR3 DNA: TGTGCCAGCAGCCCCGGGACTACTAACACCGGGGAGCTGTTTTTT
CDR3 protein: CASSPGTTNTGELFF

D gene: -
clone size: -
J gene: TRBJ2-7
V gene: TRBV11-2
CDR3 DNA: TGTGCCAGCAGCCCGATGCCGGGACAAAAGTCCTACGAGCAGTACTTC
CDR3 protein: CASSPMPGQKSYEQYF

D gene: TRBD2
clone size: few
J gene: TRBJ2-2
V gene: TRBV7-6
CDR3 DNA: TGTGCCAGCAGCATGAGCGGGAAACTAAACACCGGGGAGCTGTTTTTT
CDR3 protein: CASSMSGKLNTGELFF

D gene: -
clone size: -
J gene: TRBJ1-2
V gene: TRBV2
CDR3 DNA: TGTGCCAGCAGTACCGAGGGGGATGGCTACACCTTC
CDR3 protein: CASSTEGDGYTF

D gene: -
clone size: -
J gene: TRBJ1-5
V gene: TRBV28
CDR3 DNA: TGTGCCAGCAGTCCGCGACAGTACAATCAGCCCCAGCATTTT
CDR3 protein: CASSPRQYNQPQHF

D gene: -
clone size: -
J gene: TRBJ2-3
V gene: TRBV27
CDR3 DNA: TGTGCCAGCAGTTTGAGCTCGGCCCTAGAAACGCAGTATTTT
CDR3 protein: CASSLSSALETQYF

D gene: TRBD1
clone size: -
J gene: TRBJ1-3
V gene: TRBV9
CDR3 DNA: TGTGCCAGCAGCCCTACACCGGGACAGGGAAACACCATATATTTT
CDR3 protein: CASSPTPGQGNTIYF

D gene: TRBD1
clone size: -
J gene: TRBJ2-1
V gene: TRBV6-1
CDR3 DNA: TGTGCCAGCAGTGAACCCTGGGACAGAAATTACAATGAGCAGTTCTTC
CDR3 protein: CASSEPWDRNYNEQFF

D gene: -
clone size: -
J gene: TRBJ1-1
V gene: TRBV7-3
CDR3 DNA: TGTGCCAGCAGCTTGGACAGGAACACTGAAGCTTTCTTT
CDR3 protein: CASSLDRNTEAFF

D gene: TRBD2
clone size: -
J gene: TRBJ2-1
V gene: TRBV19
CDR3 DNA: TGTGCCAGTAGCTGGACTAGCGGACAATACAATGAGCAGTTCTTC
CDR3 protein: CASSWTSGQYNEQFF

D gene: -
clone size: -
J gene: TRBJ2-2
V gene: TRBV30
CDR3 DNA: TGTGCCTGGAGCGACAGGAACACCGGGGAGCTGTTTTTT
CDR3 protein: CAWSDRNTGELFF

D gene: -
clone size: -
J gene: TRBJ2-7
V gene: TRBV30
CDR3 DNA: TGTGCCTGGAGTGTACTGTCAGGGTACGAGCAGTACTTC
CDR3 protein: CAWSVLSGYEQYF

D gene: TRBD1
clone size: -
J gene: TRBJ1-4
V gene: TRBV9
CDR3 DNA: TGTGCCAGCAGCGCGACAGGGGAAGGTGAAAAACTGTTTTTT
CDR3 protein: CASSATGEGEKLFF

D gene: TRBD2
clone size: -
J gene: TRBJ2-7
V gene: TRBV29-1
CDR3 DNA: TGCAGCGTAAGCGGGGGGATTACCTACGAGCAGTACTTC
CDR3 protein: CSVSGGITYEQYF

D gene: TRBD1
clone size: -
J gene: TRBJ2-1
V gene: TRBV2
CDR3 DNA: TGTGCCACCAGGGGGCCTGTTGAGCAGTTCTTC
CDR3 protein: CATRGPVEQFF

D gene: TRBD1
clone size: once
J gene: TRBJ1-5
V gene: TRBV19
CDR3 DNA: TGTGCCAGTAGTACTACAGGGGGCAGGGATCAGCCCCAGCATTTT
CDR3 protein: CASSTTGGRDQPQHF

D gene: -
clone size: -
J gene: TRBJ1-1
V gene: TRBV23-1
CDR3 DNA: TGCGCCACTTATAACACTGAAGCTTTCTTT
CDR3 protein: CATYNTEAFF

D gene: TRBD1
clone size: few
J gene: TRBJ2-7
V gene: TRBV6-6
CDR3 DNA: TGTGCCAGCAGCTACGGACAGGGGTCCTACGAGCAGTACTTC
CDR3 protein: CASSYGQGSYEQYF

D gene: -
clone size: -
J gene: TRBJ1-6
V gene: TRBV18
CDR3 DNA: TGTGCCAGCTCACCAGAGGGGGTAAATTCACCCCTCCACTTT
CDR3 protein: CASSPEGVNSPLHF

D gene: TRBD1
clone size: -
J gene: TRBJ1-4
V gene: TRBV7-6
CDR3 DNA: TGTGCCAGCAGCTTAGCCCGGACAGGGCAGGAAAAACTGTTTTTT
CDR3 protein: CASSLARTGQEKLFF

D gene: -
clone size: few
J gene: TRBJ2-5
V gene: TRBV7-9
CDR3 DNA: TGTGCCAGCAGCTCGACCCGGGACCAAGAGACCCAGTACTTC
CDR3 protein: CASSSTRDQETQYF

D gene: TRBD2
clone size: -
J gene: TRBJ2-1
V gene: TRBV3-1/TRBV3-2
CDR3 DNA: TGTGCCAGCAGCCAAGAATCACGGGAGGCCTACAATGAGCAGTTCTTC
CDR3 protein: CASSQESREAYNEQFF

D gene: TRBD1
clone size: -
J gene: TRBJ1-2
V gene: TRBV7-2
CDR3 DNA: TGTGCCAGCAGCCTCGGGACAGCGATTAACTATGGCTACACCTTC
CDR3 protein: CASSLGTAINYGYTF

D gene: -
clone size: -
J gene: TRBJ2-7
V gene: TRBV7-2
CDR3 DNA: TGTGCCAGCAGCTTCCCCCACTCCTACGAGCAGTACTTC
CDR3 protein: CASSFPHSYEQYF

D gene: TRBD1
clone size: -
J gene: TRBJ2-1
V gene: TRBV7-3
CDR3 DNA: TGTGCCAGCAGCTTGACAGGGGGATACAATGAGCAGTTCTTC
CDR3 protein: CASSLTGGYNEQFF

D gene: -
clone size: -
J gene: TRBJ2-3
V gene: TRBV6-5
CDR3 DNA: TGTGCCAGCAGTTCCATGACCAGGGGGGTAGATACGCAGTATTTT
CDR3 protein: CASSSMTRGVDTQYF

D gene: TRBD1
clone size: -
J gene: TRBJ2-1
V gene: TRBV28
CDR3 DNA: TGTGCCAGCAGTTTCGGGACAGGGAGTCTAAATGAGCAGTTCTTC
CDR3 protein: CASSFGTGSLNEQFF

D gene: TRBD2
clone size: -
J gene: TRBJ2-1
V gene: TRBV24-1
CDR3 DNA: TGTGCCACCCGCGGGACTAGCGGCAACAATGAGCAGTTCTTC
CDR3 protein: CATRGTSGNNEQFF

D gene: -
clone size: -
J gene: TRBJ2-3
V gene: TRBV3-1/TRBV3-2
CDR3 DNA: TGTGCCAGCAGCCAAGATTCCGGGGGAGAGTCGGCGCAGTATTTT
CDR3 protein: CASSQDSGGESAQYF

D gene: TRBD2
clone size: -
J gene: TRBJ2-2
V gene: TRBV7-3
CDR3 DNA: TGTGCCAGCAGCCCCGCTAGCGGGGCAACCGGGGAGCTGTTTTTT
CDR3 protein: CASSPASGATGELFF

D gene: -
clone size: -
J gene: TRBJ2-5
V gene: TRBV5-1
CDR3 DNA: TGCGCCAGCAGCTCCCGGTACCAAGAGACCCAGTACTTC
CDR3 protein: CASSSRYQETQYF

D gene: -
clone size: -
J gene: TRBJ2-3
V gene: TRBV2
CDR3 DNA: TGTGCCAGCAGTGAAGTCGGAGGGATCTCTCCGACAGATACGCAGTATTTT
CDR3 protein: CASSEVGGISPTDTQYF

D gene: -
clone size: -
J gene: TRBJ1-1
V gene: TRBV6-6
CDR3 DNA: TGTGCCAGCAGTTACGGGCCAGGGGTAACCACTGAAGCTTTCTTT
CDR3 protein: CASSYGPGVTTEAFF

D gene: TRBD2
clone size: once
J gene: TRBJ2-7
V gene: TRBV7-2
CDR3 DNA: TGTGCCAGCAGCTTGAGTAGCGGGGGGGCTTACGAGCAGTACTTC
CDR3 protein: CASSLSSGGAYEQYF

D gene: TRBD1
clone size: -
J gene: TRBJ2-7
V gene: TRBV5-6
CDR3 DNA: TGTGCCAGCAGCTTGTGGACAGGTTCCTACGAGCAGTACTTC
CDR3 protein: CASSLWTGSYEQYF

D gene: TRBD1
clone size: -
J gene: TRBJ2-5
V gene: TRBV6-5
CDR3 DNA: TGTGCCAGCAGTTACTCGATCGCCAGGGGGCAGGAGACCCAGTACTTC
CDR3 protein: CASSYSIARGQETQYF

D gene: -
clone size: -
J gene: TRBJ2-7
V gene: TRBV4-2
CDR3 DNA: TGTGCCAGCAGCCAGAACCCAGGGCGGTACGAGCAGTACTTC
CDR3 protein: CASSQNPGRYEQYF

D gene: TRBD2
clone size: once
J gene: TRBJ2-3
V gene: TRBV4-1
CDR3 DNA: TGCGCCAGCAGCCAACTAGCGGGGACCACAGATACGCAGTATTTT
CDR3 protein: CASSQLAGTTDTQYF

D gene: -
clone size: -
J gene: TRBJ1-5
V gene: TRBV9
CDR3 DNA: TGTGCCAGCAGCGGAGGGCCGGGGAATCAGCCCCAGCATTTT
CDR3 protein: CASSGGPGNQPQHF

D gene: TRBD1
clone size: -
J gene: TRBJ1-2
V gene: TRBV27
CDR3 DNA: TGTGCCAGCAGTATGGACAGGGGGGACTATGGCTACACCTTC
CDR3 protein: CASSMDRGDYGYTF

D gene: -
clone size: few
J gene: TRBJ1-2
V gene: TRBV29-1
CDR3 DNA: TGCAGCGTTGAAGATCTTACCCAGGGGTCGACCTATGGCTACACCTTC
CDR3 protein: CSVEDLTQGSTYGYTF

D gene: -
clone size: -
J gene: TRBJ1-2
V gene: TRBV5-3
CDR3 DNA: TGTGCCAGAAGCTTGTGCACAGCCCTTCTTGCCTATGGCTACACCTTC
CDR3 protein: CARSLCTALLAYGYTF

D gene: -
clone size: -
J gene: TRBJ1-1
V gene: TRBV7-3
CDR3 DNA: TGTGCCAGCAGCTTAAACCCGGGACATAACACTGAAGCTTTCTTT
CDR3 protein: CASSLNPGHNTEAFF